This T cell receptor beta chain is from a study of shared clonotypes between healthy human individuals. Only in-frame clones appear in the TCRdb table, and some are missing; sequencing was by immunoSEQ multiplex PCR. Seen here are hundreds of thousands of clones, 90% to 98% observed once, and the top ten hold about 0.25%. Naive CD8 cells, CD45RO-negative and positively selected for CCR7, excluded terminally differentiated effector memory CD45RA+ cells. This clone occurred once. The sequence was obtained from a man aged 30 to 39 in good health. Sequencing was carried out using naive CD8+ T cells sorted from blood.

CDR3 nucleotides: TGTGCCAGCAGCTTGGACACCTTTTACACCGGGGAGCTGTTTTTT. It translates to CASSLDTFYTGELFF. This rearrangement joins TRBV5-6 to TRBJ2-2; D is ambiguous. Trimming pared 0 bases from V and 3 bases from J, leaving 9 bases between. The CDR3 is made up of 15 amino acids. CDR1 and CDR2 from the germline V gene are SGHDT and YYEEEE.